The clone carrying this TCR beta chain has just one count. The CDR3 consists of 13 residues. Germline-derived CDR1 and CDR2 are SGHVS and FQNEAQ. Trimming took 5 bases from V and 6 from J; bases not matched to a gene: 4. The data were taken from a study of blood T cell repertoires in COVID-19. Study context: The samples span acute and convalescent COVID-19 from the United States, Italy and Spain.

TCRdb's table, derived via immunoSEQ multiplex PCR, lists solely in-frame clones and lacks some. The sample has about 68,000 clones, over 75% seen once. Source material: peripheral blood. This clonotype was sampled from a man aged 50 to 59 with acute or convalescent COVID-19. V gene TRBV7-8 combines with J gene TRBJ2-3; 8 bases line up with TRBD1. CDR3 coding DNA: TGTGCCAGCAGCCGGCAGGGGGCGGATACGCAGTATTTT. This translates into CASSRQGADTQYF.